A selection of T cell receptor beta chains follows, all from one sample in a study of shared clonotypes between healthy human individuals. Here immunoSEQ multiplex PCR was the method, and the copy in TCRdb shows in-frame clones only, minus some. This table holds hundreds of thousands of clones, around 73% found once. Input material: memory CD4+ T cells sorted from blood. These receptors all stem from a young woman in good health. Both conserved end residues are part of each CDR3. Fields, in order: J gene, V gene, CDR3 protein.

J: TRBJ1-5
V: TRBV28
CDR3: CASSFARIASPQHF

J: TRBJ2-3
V: TRBV7-3
CDR3: CASSLSSGSSVDTQYF

J: TRBJ1-1
V: TRBV5-4
CDR3: CASSLPGGMKTEAFF

J: TRBJ1-2
V: TRBV6-1
CDR3: CASSVPSGRGRRNGYTF

J: TRBJ2-2
V: TRBV11-1
CDR3: CASSTRQGAFSGELFF

J: TRBJ2-3
V: TRBV28
CDR3: CASSSTGGGTDTQYF

J: TRBJ2-7
V: TRBV27
CDR3: CASSLAANTYEQYF

J: TRBJ2-5
V: TRBV10-3
CDR3: CAISGLGQETQYF

J: TRBJ2-2
V: TRBV14
CDR3: CASSLVAGDTGELFF

J: TRBJ2-1
V: TRBV28
CDR3: CASSPPSISEQFF

J: TRBJ1-2
V: TRBV25-1
CDR3: CASTVMDPNYGYTF

J: TRBJ2-3
V: TRBV2
CDR3: CASSELSALSTDTQYF

J: TRBJ2-3
V: TRBV11-2
CDR3: CASSSEGDTQYF

J: TRBJ2-3
V: TRBV10-3
CDR3: CAIRGVGTDTQYF

J: TRBJ2-1
V: TRBV4-2
CDR3: CASSSEREFFDEQFF

J: TRBJ1-1
V: TRBV9
CDR3: CASSPRIQPNTEAFF

J: TRBJ2-7
V: TRBV19
CDR3: CASSIQKGAGYEQYF

J: TRBJ2-1
V: TRBV27
CDR3: CASTRAGNAYNEQFF

J: TRBJ1-4
V: TRBV5-1
CDR3: CASSSTNEKLFF

J: TRBJ1-2
V: TRBV6-5
CDR3: CASSYAGNYGYTF

J: TRBJ2-7
V: TRBV18
CDR3: CASSRVQEPYEQYF

J: TRBJ2-4
V: TRBV27
CDR3: CASSGRPGNIQYF

J: TRBJ1-1
V: TRBV10-1
CDR3: CASSPGTYTEAFF

J: TRBJ2-6
V: TRBV19
CDR3: CASVDRPGANVLTF

J: TRBJ1-5
V: TRBV4-2
CDR3: CASSQGTGSQPQHF

J: TRBJ1-5
V: TRBV19
CDR3: CASATGQGVKPQHF

J: TRBJ2-7
V: TRBV28
CDR3: CASSSRHGSKSYEQYF

J: TRBJ1-1
V: TRBV19
CDR3: CASSIRRGVSTEAFF

J: TRBJ2-1
V: TRBV15
CDR3: CATSRVKPGLLLPEQFF

J: TRBJ2-7
V: TRBV2
CDR3: CASSLGSGGTYEQYF

J: TRBJ1-1
V: TRBV11-2
CDR3: CASSTDRVNTEAFF

J: TRBJ2-1
V: TRBV5-4
CDR3: CASSLDGAGNNEQFF

J: TRBJ2-1
V: TRBV15
CDR3: CATSRERGGVTFF

J: TRBJ2-1
V: TRBV5-8
CDR3: CASSLFREQFF

J: TRBJ1-5
V: TRBV2
CDR3: CASSEGQTIYQPQHF

J: TRBJ2-2
V: TRBV7-2
CDR3: CASSFVLSNTGELFF

J: TRBJ2-2
V: TRBV6-4
CDR3: CASSAVDGNTGELFF

J: TRBJ1-2
V: TRBV18
CDR3: CASSGGQGFNYGYTF

J: TRBJ1-2
V: TRBV19
CDR3: CASTTIKGQGRNGYTF

J: TRBJ1-5
V: TRBV25-1
CDR3: CASSEGNQPQHF

J: TRBJ1-5
V: TRBV27
CDR3: CASSFRSTGKSGQPQHF

J: TRBJ2-2
V: TRBV11-2
CDR3: CASSRLQLGGTGELFF

J: TRBJ2-1
V: TRBV7-3
CDR3: CASSLMSGTSGYNEQFF

J: TRBJ1-2
V: TRBV18
CDR3: CASSPGTGNYGYTF